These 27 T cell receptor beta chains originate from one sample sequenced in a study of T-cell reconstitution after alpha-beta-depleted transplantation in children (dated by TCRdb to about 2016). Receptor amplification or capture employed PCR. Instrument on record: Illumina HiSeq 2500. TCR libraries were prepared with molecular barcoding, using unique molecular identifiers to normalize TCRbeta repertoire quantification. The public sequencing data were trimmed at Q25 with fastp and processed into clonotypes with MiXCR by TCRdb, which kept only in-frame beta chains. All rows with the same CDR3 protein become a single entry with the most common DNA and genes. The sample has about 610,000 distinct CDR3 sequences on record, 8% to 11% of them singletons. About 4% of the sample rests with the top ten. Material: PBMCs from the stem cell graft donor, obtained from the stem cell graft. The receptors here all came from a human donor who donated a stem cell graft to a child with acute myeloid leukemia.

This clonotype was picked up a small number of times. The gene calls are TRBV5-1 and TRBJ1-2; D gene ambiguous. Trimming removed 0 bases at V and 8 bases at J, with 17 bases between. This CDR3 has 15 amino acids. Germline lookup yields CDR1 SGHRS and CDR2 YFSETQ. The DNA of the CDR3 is TGCGCCAGCAGCTTGGACGGCAGCGGAACGGGAGGCTACACCTTC. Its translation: CASSLDGSGTGGYTF.

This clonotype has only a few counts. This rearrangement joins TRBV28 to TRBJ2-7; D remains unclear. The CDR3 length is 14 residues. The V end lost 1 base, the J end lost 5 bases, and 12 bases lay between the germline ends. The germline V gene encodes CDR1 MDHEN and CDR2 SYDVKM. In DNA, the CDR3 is TGTGCCAGCAGTTTATCAGTGGGTCTAAACGAGCAGTACTTC. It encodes CASSLSVGLNEQYF.

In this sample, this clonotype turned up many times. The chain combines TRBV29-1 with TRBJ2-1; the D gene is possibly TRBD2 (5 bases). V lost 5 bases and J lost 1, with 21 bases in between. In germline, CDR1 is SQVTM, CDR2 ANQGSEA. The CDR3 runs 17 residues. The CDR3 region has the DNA TGCAGCGTTAAATTTCCCGCTAGCTGGAGTTCCTACAATGAGCAGTTCTTC. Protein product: CSVKFPASWSSYNEQFF.

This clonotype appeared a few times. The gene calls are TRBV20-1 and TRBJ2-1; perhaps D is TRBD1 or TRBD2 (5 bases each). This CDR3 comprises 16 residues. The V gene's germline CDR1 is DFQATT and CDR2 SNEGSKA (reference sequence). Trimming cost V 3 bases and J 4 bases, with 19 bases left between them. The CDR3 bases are TGCAGTGCTAGTTTGCAACTGGGGACCCTATACAATGAGCAGTTCTTC. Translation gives CSASLQLGTLYNEQFF.

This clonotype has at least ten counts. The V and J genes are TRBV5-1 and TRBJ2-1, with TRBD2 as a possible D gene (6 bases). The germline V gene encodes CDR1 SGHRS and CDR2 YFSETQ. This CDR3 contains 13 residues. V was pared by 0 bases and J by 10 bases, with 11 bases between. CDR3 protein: CASSLVVSGEQFF. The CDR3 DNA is TGCGCCAGCAGCTTGGTAGTTAGCGGCGAGCAGTTCTTC.

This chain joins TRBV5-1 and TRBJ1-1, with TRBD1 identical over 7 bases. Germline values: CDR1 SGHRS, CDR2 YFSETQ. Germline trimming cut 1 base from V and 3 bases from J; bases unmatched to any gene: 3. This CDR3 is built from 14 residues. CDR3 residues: CASSLPGTDTEAFF. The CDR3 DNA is TGCGCCAGCAGCTTGCCTGGGACAGACACTGAAGCTTTCTTT.

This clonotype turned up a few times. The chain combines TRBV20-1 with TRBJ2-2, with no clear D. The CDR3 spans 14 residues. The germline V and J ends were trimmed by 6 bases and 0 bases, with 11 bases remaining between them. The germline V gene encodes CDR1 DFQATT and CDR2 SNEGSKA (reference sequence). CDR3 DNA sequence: TGCAGTGCGGTCAAACTTCCGAACACCGGGGAGCTGTTTTTT. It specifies CSAVKLPNTGELFF.

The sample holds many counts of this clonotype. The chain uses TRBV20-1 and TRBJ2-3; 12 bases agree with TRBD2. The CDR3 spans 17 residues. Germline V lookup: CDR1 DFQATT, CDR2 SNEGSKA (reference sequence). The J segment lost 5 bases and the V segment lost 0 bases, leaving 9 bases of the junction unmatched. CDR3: CSARDPSGRAEGDTQYF. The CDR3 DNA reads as TGCAGTGCTAGAGACCCTAGCGGGAGGGCAGAGGGAGATACGCAGTATTTT.

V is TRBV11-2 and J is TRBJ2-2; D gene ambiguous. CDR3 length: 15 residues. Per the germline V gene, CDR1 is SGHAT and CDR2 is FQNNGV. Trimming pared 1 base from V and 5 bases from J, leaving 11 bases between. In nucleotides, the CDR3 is TGTGCCAGCAGCTTAGGGGCCTCTAAGACCGGGGAGCTGTTTTTT. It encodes CASSLGASKTGELFF.

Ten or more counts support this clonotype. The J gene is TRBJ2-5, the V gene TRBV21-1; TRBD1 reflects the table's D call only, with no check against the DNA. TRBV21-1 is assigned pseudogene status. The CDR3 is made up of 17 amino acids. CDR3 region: CASSSEGVLTGPETQYF. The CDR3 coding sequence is TGTGCCAGCAGCTCAGAAGGGGTGCTGACGGGACCAGAGACCCAGTACTTC.

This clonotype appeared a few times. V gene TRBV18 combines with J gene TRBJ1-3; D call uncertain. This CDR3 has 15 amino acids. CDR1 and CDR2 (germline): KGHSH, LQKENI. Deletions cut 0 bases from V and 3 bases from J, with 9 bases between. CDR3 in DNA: TGTGCCAGCTCACCACCGCAGACTGGTGGAAACACCATATATTTT. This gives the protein CASSPPQTGGNTIYF. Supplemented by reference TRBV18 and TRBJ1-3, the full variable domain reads NAGVMQNPRHLVRRRGQEARLRCSPMKGHSHVYWYRQLPEEGLKFMVYLQKENIIDESGMPKERFSAEFPKEGPSILRIQQVVRGDSAAYFCASSPPQTGGNTIYFGEGSWLTVV.

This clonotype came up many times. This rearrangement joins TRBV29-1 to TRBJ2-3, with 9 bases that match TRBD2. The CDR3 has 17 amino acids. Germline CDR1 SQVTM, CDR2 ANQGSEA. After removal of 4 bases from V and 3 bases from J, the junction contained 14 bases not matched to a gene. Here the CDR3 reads CSVGGLARERGTDTQYF. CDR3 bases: TGCAGCGTTGGAGGACTAGCGCGGGAGCGGGGAACAGATACGCAGTATTTT.

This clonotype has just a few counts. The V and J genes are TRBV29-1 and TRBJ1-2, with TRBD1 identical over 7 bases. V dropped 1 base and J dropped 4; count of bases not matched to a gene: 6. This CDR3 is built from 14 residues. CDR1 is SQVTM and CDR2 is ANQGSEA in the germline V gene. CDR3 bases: TGCAGCGTTGAAGGCCAGGGGGACCGCTATGGCTACACCTTC. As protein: CSVEGQGDRYGYTF.

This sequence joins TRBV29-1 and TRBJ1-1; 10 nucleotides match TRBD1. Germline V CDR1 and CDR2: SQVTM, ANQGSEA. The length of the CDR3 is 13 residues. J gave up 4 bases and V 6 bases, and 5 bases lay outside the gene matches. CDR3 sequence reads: CSVQTGGFTEAFF. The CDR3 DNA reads TGCAGCGTCCAGACAGGGGGCTTCACTGAAGCTTTCTTT.

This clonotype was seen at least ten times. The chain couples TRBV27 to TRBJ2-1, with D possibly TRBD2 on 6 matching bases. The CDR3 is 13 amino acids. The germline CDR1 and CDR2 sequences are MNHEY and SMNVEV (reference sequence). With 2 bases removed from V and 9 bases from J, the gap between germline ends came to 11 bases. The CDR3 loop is CASSLGNGGEQFF. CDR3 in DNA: TGTGCCAGCAGTTTAGGGAACGGGGGTGAGCAGTTCTTC.

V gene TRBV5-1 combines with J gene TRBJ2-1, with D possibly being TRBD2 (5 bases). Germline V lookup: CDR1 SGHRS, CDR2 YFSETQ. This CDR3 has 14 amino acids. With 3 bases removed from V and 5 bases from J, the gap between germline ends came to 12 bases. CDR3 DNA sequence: TGCGCCAGCAGCTCCCATGGGAGCGACAATGAGCAGTTCTTC. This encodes CASSSHGSDNEQFF.

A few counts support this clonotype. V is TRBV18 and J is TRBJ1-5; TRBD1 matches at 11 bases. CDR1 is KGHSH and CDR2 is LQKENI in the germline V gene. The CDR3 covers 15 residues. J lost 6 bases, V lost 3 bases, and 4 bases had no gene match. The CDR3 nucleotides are TGTGCCAGCTCACCCCGGGACAGGGGGATTCAGCCCCAGCATTTT. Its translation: CASSPRDRGIQPQHF.

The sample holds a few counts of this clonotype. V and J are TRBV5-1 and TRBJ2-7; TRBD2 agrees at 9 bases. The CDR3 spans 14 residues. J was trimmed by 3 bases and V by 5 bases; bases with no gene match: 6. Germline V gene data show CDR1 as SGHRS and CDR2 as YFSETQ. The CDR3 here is CASRRLAVNYEQYF. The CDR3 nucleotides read TGCGCCAGCAGGAGACTAGCGGTAAACTACGAGCAGTACTTC. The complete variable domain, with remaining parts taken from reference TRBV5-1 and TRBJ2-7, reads KAGVTQTPRYLIKTRGQQVTLSCSPISGHRSVSWYQQTPGQGLQFLFEYFSETQRNKGNFPGRFSGRQFSNSRSEMNVSTLELGDSALYLCASRRLAVNYEQYFGPGTRLTVT.

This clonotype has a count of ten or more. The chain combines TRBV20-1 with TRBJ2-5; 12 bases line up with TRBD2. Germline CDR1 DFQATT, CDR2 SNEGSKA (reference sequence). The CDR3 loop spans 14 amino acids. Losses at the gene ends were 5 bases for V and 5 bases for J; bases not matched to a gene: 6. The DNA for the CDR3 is TGCAGTGCTGAGACTAGCGGGAGAGTTGAGACCCAGTACTTC. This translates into CSAETSGRVETQYF.

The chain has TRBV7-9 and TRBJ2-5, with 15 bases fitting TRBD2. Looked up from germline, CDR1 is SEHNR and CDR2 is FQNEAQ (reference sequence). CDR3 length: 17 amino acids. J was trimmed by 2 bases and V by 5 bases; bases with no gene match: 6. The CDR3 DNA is TGTGCCAGCAGCCGCGGACTAGCGGGAGGGGTACAAGAGACCCAGTACTTC. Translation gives CASSRGLAGGVQETQYF.

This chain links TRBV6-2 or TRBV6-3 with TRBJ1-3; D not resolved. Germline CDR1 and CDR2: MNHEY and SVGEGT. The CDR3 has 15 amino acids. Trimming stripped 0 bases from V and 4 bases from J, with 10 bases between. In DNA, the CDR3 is TGTGCCAGCAGTTACTCGATCCCCGGCGGAAACACCATATATTTT. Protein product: CASSYSIPGGNTIYF.

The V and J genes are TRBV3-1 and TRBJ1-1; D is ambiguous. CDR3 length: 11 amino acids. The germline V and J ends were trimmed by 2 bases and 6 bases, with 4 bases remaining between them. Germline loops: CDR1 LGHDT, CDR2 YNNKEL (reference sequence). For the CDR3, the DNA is TGTGCCAGCAGCCAAAGGGCTGAAGCTTTCTTT. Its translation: CASSQRAEAFF.

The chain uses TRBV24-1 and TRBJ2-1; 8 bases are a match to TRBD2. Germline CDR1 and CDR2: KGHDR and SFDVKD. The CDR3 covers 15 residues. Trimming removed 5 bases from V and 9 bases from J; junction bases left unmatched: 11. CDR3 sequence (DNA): TGTGCCACCAGTGCTGGAGCGGGAGTGGCCTCTGAGCAGTTCTTC. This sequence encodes CATSAGAGVASEQFF.

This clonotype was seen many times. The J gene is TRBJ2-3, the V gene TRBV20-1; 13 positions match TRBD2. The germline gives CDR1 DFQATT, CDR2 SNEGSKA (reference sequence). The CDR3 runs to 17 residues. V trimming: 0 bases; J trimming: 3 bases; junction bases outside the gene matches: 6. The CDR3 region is CSAREPRTSGRTDTQYF. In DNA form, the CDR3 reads TGCAGTGCTAGAGAACCCCGGACTAGCGGGAGAACAGATACGCAGTATTTT.

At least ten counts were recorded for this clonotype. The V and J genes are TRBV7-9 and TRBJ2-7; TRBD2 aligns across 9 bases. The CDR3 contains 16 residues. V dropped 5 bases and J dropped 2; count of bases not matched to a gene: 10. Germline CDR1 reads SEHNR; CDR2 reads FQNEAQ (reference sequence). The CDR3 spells CASSPPVAGVAYEQYF. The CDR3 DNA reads TGTGCCAGCAGCCCCCCAGTAGCGGGGGTGGCCTACGAGCAGTACTTC.

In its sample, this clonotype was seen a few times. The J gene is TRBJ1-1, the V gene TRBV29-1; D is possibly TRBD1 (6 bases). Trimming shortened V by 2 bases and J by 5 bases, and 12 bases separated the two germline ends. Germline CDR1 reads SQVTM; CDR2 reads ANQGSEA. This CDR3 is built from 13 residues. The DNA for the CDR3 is TGCAGCGTTGAACAAGGGGGAGGAACTGAAGCTTTCTTT. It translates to CSVEQGGGTEAFF.

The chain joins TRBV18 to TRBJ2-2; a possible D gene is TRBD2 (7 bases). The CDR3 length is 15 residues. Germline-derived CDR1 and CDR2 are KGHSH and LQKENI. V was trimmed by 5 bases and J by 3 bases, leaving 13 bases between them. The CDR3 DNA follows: TGTGCCAGCTCATTCACGGGGGGCGACACCGGGGAGCTGTTTTTT. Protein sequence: CASSFTGGDTGELFF.